A selection of T cell receptor beta chains follows, all from one sample in a study of blood T cell repertoires in COVID-19. Sequenced by immunoSEQ multiplex PCR; TCRdb stores in-frame clones only, minus some. The sample records about 65,000 clones, around four fifths being singletons. The sequenced sample consisted of peripheral blood. The origin of the receptors is a human donor in a cohort sampled during active COVID-19. Each CDR3 is given with its conserved first and last residue. A D gene is named only where the DNA matches it firmly. Clone size is not always given. Where it is, it says once, few, many or a class for expanded clones.

- | TRBJ2-1 | 15 | TRBV5-4 | TRBD1 | CASSLSRGLYNEQFF | TGTGCCAGCAGCTTGAGCAGGGGGCTATACAATGAGCAGTTCTTC
- | TRBJ2-6 | 14 | TRBV25-1 | - | CASSEVAGANVLTF | TGTGCCAGCAGTGAAGTGGCCGGGGCCAACGTCCTGACTTTC
- | TRBJ2-5 | 14 | TRBV7-8 | - | CASSPQIGGETQYF | TGTGCCAGCAGCCCTCAAATAGGAGGAGAGACCCAGTACTTC
once | TRBJ2-4 | 16 | TRBV19 | - | CASTDTGRGFPNIQYF | TGTGCCAGTACCGACACGGGGAGGGGGTTCCCAAACATTCAGTACTTC
- | TRBJ2-1 | 16 | TRBV11-3 | TRBD1 | CASSIYRGLNYNEQFF | TGTGCCAGCAGCATATACAGGGGGTTAAACTACAATGAGCAGTTCTTC
- | TRBJ1-5 | 11 | TRBV18 | - | CASSRGGPQHF | TGTGCCAGCTCACGGGGGGGACCCCAGCATTTT
- | TRBJ2-1 | 15 | TRBV7-2 | TRBD2 | CASSSTSGGPYEQFF | TGTGCCAGCAGCTCAACTAGCGGGGGGCCCTATGAGCAGTTCTTC
- | TRBJ2-3 | 16 | TRBV18 | - | CASSRGLGGFEDTQYF | TGTGCCAGCTCACGAGGACTAGGGGGGTTTGAAGATACGCAGTATTTT
- | TRBJ2-3 | 12 | TRBV18 | - | CASSTLTDTQYF | TGTGCCAGCTCAACACTAACAGATACGCAGTATTTT
- | TRBJ1-3 | 14 | TRBV5-1 | - | CASTLGGAGNTIYF | TGCGCCAGCACCCTAGGGGGGGCTGGAAACACCATATATTTT
- | TRBJ2-1 | 15 | TRBV28 | TRBD1 | CASRPNRGPYNEQFF | TGTGCCAGCAGGCCTAACAGGGGACCCTACAATGAGCAGTTCTTC
- | TRBJ2-3 | 15 | TRBV7-2 | - | CASSPVSLGTDTQYF | TGTGCCAGCAGCCCAGTCAGTTTGGGCACAGATACGCAGTATTTT
- | TRBJ2-1 | 16 | TRBV19 | TRBD2 | CASSINSGNSYNEQFF | TGTGCCAGTAGTATTAATAGCGGGAACTCCTACAATGAGCAGTTCTTC
- | TRBJ2-7 | 14 | TRBV28 | TRBD2 | CASSLASGAYEQYF | TGTGCCAGCAGTTTGGCTAGCGGGGCTTACGAGCAGTACTTC
- | TRBJ2-1 | 15 | TRBV11-2 | - | CASSTRQVRDNEQFF | TGTGCCAGCAGCACCCGACAGGTCAGGGACAATGAGCAGTTCTTC
- | TRBJ1-2 | 13 | TRBV7-2 | - | CASSQSTGIGYTF | TGTGCCAGCAGCCAATCGACAGGCATCGGCTACACCTTC
- | TRBJ2-1 | 15 | TRBV6-5 | TRBD1 | CASSRDRGSYNEQFF | TGTGCCAGCAGCCGCGACAGGGGATCCTACAATGAGCAGTTCTTC
- | TRBJ1-3 | 17 | TRBV7-6 | TRBD1 | CASSRQGVTRSGNTIYF | TGTGCCAGCAGCCGACAGGGGGTTACGAGGTCTGGAAACACCATATATTTT
- | TRBJ2-3 | 11 | TRBV20-1 | - | CSARDLDTQYF | TGCAGTGCTAGAGATCTGGATACGCAGTATTTT
- | TRBJ2-1 | 15 | TRBV18 | - | CASSPPGSSYNEQFF | TGTGCCAGCTCACCACCCGGGAGCTCCTACAATGAGCAGTTCTTC
- | TRBJ2-5 | 14 | TRBV18 | - | CASSPDLTQETQYF | TGTGCCAGCTCACCAGACTTGACCCAAGAGACCCAGTACTTC
- | TRBJ2-1 | 15 | TRBV27 | TRBD2 | CASRSSGGAVNEQFF | TGTGCCAGCAGATCCAGCGGGGGGGCAGTGAATGAGCAGTTCTTC
- | TRBJ2-2 | 14 | TRBV5-1 | - | CASSLLGARGELFF | TGCGCCAGCAGCTTGTTAGGGGCCCGGGGGGAGCTGTTTTTT
- | TRBJ2-6 | 17 | TRBV11-3 | - | CASSLESGNPGANVLTF | TGTGCCAGCAGCTTAGAGTCAGGGAATCCTGGGGCCAACGTCCTGACTTTC
- | TRBJ1-3 | 14 | TRBV18 | - | CASSPSGSGNTIYF | TGTGCCAGCTCACCATCCGGGTCTGGAAACACCATATATTTT
- | TRBJ1-6 | 18 | TRBV28 | TRBD1 | CASSLSPRRTGGNSPLHF | TGTGCCAGCAGTTTAAGTCCCCGGCGGACAGGGGGCAATTCACCCCTCCACTTT
few | TRBJ2-3 | 13 | TRBV12-3/TRBV12-4 | - | CASSYTRTDTQYF | TGTGCCAGCAGTTACACTAGGACAGATACGCAGTATTTT
- | TRBJ1-1 | 14 | TRBV3-1/TRBV3-2 | TRBD1 | CASSQDTGGTEAFF | TGTGCCAGCAGCCAAGACACAGGGGGCACTGAAGCTTTCTTT
- | TRBJ1-2 | 13 | TRBV27 | TRBD1 | CASSPGQGIGYTF | TGTGCCAGCAGCCCGGGACAGGGGATTGGCTACACCTTC
- | TRBJ2-1 | 13 | TRBV9 | - | CASSVEEDNEQFF | TGTGCCAGCAGCGTAGAGGAGGACAATGAGCAGTTCTTC
once | TRBJ2-5 | 14 | TRBV14 | TRBD2 | CASSRSGTTETQYF | TGTGCCAGCAGCCGCTCCGGGACTACGGAGACCCAGTACTTC
- | TRBJ2-5 | 15 | TRBV5-1 | TRBD1 | CASSSSGGGRETQYF | TGCGCCAGCAGCTCGTCAGGGGGCGGGCGGGAGACCCAGTACTTC
- | TRBJ1-4 | 12 | TRBV2 | - | CASGRTDGKLFF | TGTGCCAGCGGAAGGACAGATGGAAAACTGTTTTTT
- | TRBJ1-5 | 15 | TRBV6-5 | TRBD1 | CASRQQGVSNQPQHF | TGTGCCAGCAGACAACAGGGGGTGAGCAATCAGCCCCAGCATTTT
- | TRBJ2-5 | 15 | TRBV20-1 | - | CSASYEARPGETQYF | TGCAGTGCTAGTTACGAGGCGCGGCCCGGGGAGACCCAGTACTTC
- | TRBJ2-7 | 14 | TRBV27 | - | CASSLSRQTYEQYF | TGTGCCAGCAGTTTATCGAGGCAGACCTACGAGCAGTACTTC
- | TRBJ2-7 | 13 | TRBV29-1 | TRBD2 | CSARTSGTYEQYF | TGCAGCGCTAGGACTAGCGGGACCTACGAGCAGTACTTC
- | TRBJ2-5 | 13 | TRBV3-1/TRBV3-2 | TRBD1 | CASRDRARETQYF | TGTGCCAGCAGAGACAGGGCGCGAGAGACCCAGTACTTC
- | TRBJ1-5 | 13 | TRBV27 | - | CASSLSLQQPQHF | TGTGCCAGCAGTTTATCCCTACAGCAGCCCCAGCATTTT
- | TRBJ1-4 | 16 | TRBV21-1 | - | CASSKDPRGENEKLFF | TGTGCCAGCAGCAAAGACCCACGGGGGGAAAATGAAAAACTGTTTTTT
- | TRBJ2-5 | 17 | TRBV5-5 | TRBD2 | CASSLGRLAGVRETQYF | TGTGCCAGCAGCTTGGGGAGACTAGCGGGGGTGAGGGAGACCCAGTACTTC
few | TRBJ1-2 | 13 | TRBV7-2 | - | CASSLVPVYGYTF | TGTGCCAGCAGCTTAGTCCCTGTTTATGGCTACACCTTC
- | TRBJ1-1 | 15 | TRBV19 | - | CASSIGAGAWTEAFF | TGTGCCAGTAGTATTGGGGCAGGGGCTTGGACTGAAGCTTTCTTT
- | TRBJ1-2 | 11 | TRBV4-2 | - | CASSQENGYTF | TGTGCCAGCAGCCAGGAGAATGGCTACACCTTC
- | TRBJ1-5 | 18 | TRBV6-1 | TRBD1 | CASSESGWGDRGHQPQHF | TGTGCCAGCAGTGAATCAGGTTGGGGGGACAGGGGGCATCAGCCCCAGCATTTT
many | TRBJ1-2 | 13 | TRBV2 | - | CASSSGGGYGYTF | TGTGCCAGCAGTTCGGGGGGCGGCTATGGCTACACCTTC
few | TRBJ1-6 | 15 | TRBV5-6 | - | CASSFLDSLNSPLHF | TGTGCCAGCAGCTTTTTGGACAGTCTTAATTCACCCCTCCACTTT
- | TRBJ2-7 | 17 | TRBV14 | TRBD2 | CASSPFRGGDPSYEQYF | TGTGCCAGCAGCCCCTTTCGGGGGGGGGACCCATCCTACGAGCAGTACTTC
- | TRBJ2-6 | 14 | TRBV18 | - | CASSPGLGANVLTF | TGTGCCAGCTCACCGGGACTTGGGGCCAACGTCCTGACTTTC
- | TRBJ1-2 | 18 | TRBV2 | - | CASSGDTNGYSPDYGYTF | TGTGCCAGCAGTGGAGATACGAACGGGTATTCCCCCGACTATGGCTACACCTTC
once | TRBJ1-4 | 17 | TRBV27 | TRBD1 | CASSPRDRGKTNEKLFF | TGTGCCAGCAGTCCCCGGGACAGGGGGAAGACTAATGAAAAACTGTTTTTT
many | TRBJ2-2 | 16 | TRBV5-8 | TRBD1 | CASSLIQGSNTGELFF | TGTGCCAGCAGCCTCATACAGGGGTCGAACACCGGGGAGCTGTTTTTT
- | TRBJ1-5 | 14 | TRBV7-2 | - | CASRVAGWNQPQHF | TGTGCCAGCAGAGTAGCGGGCTGGAATCAGCCCCAGCATTTT
- | TRBJ1-2 | 14 | TRBV4-1 | TRBD1 | CASSNGQGWYGYTF | TGCGCCAGCAGCAACGGACAGGGTTGGTATGGCTACACCTTC
once | TRBJ2-7 | 15 | TRBV5-1 | - | CASRSRIEFTYEQYF | TGCGCCAGCCGTTCGCGAATAGAGTTTACCTACGAGCAGTACTTC
- | TRBJ2-5 | 15 | TRBV6-5 | - | CASSRDTQYQETQYF | TGTGCCAGCTCCCGGGACACACAATACCAAGAGACCCAGTACTTC
few | TRBJ1-1 | 18 | TRBV4-1 | TRBD1 | CASSQAYRGRRGNTEAFF | TGCGCCAGCAGCCAAGCATACAGGGGGCGACGGGGGAACACTGAAGCTTTCTTT
- | TRBJ2-6 | 17 | TRBV18 | - | CASSPLGESSGANVLTF | TGTGCCAGCTCACCACTTGGGGAGAGCTCTGGGGCCAACGTCCTGACTTTC
- | TRBJ2-7 | 14 | TRBV9 | - | CASSPLGTPYEQYF | TGTGCCAGCAGCCCGCTCGGGACACCCTACGAGCAGTACTTC